The rows below give T cell receptor beta chains drawn from one sample of a study of blood T cell repertoires in COVID-19. Assay: immunoSEQ multiplex PCR; the TCRdb copy retains only in-frame clones and omits some. The sample has some 120,000 clones, 88% seen once. The sequenced sample consisted of peripheral blood. All receptors come from a woman aged 45-60 years with active or convalescent COVID-19. Both conserved end residues are trimmed from each CDR3.

V gene,J gene,CDR3 protein
TRBV19,TRBJ2-3,ASSIPGTWDTQY
TRBV14,TRBJ1-5,ASSLYNQPQH
TRBV3-1/TRBV3-2,TRBJ2-2,ASSQGRRAGELF
TRBV11-2,TRBJ2-7,ASSLASGPTYEQY
TRBV27,TRBJ1-4,ASSYRGEKLF
TRBV7-2,TRBJ1-4,ASSFAGEKLF
TRBV19,TRBJ2-1,ASSPLSGREYNEQF
TRBV5-5,TRBJ1-1,ASSWGWRATEAF
TRBV10-3,TRBJ2-5,AISDLGGQETQY
TRBV3-1/TRBV3-2,TRBJ2-1,ASSHRGNEQF
TRBV10-2,TRBJ1-1,ASRGASVTTF
TRBV27,TRBJ1-5,ASSTTFSDHSHRGGNQPQH
TRBV9,TRBJ2-2,ASSAGGPTGELF
TRBV7-3,TRBJ2-5,ASSLTSGYQETQY
TRBV6-2/TRBV6-3,TRBJ2-1,ASSDQRTPYNEQF
TRBV4-3,TRBJ1-2,ASSPRDFYGYT
TRBV25-1,TRBJ2-1,ASSRGLSYNEQF
TRBV7-3,TRBJ1-1,ASSPPWTYTEAF
TRBV6-1,TRBJ1-1,ASSEGLRWQGSIRTEAF
TRBV23-1,TRBJ2-1,ASSQSNREYEQF
TRBV10-3,TRBJ2-1,AIRATSGRHNEQF
TRBV6-1,TRBJ2-5,ASSELRAVQETQY
TRBV6-1,TRBJ2-1,ASSESGSGRVNEQF
TRBV15,TRBJ2-1,ATSRDLRNEQF
TRBV4-3,TRBJ1-4,ASSQVLMGRGEKLF
TRBV24-1,TRBJ2-2,ATSDRTGNTGELF
TRBV5-6,TRBJ2-3,ASSLRPGGLPDTQY
TRBV3-1/TRBV3-2,TRBJ2-3,ASSHRGVTDTQY
TRBV12-3/TRBV12-4,TRBJ2-7,ASSFREQY
TRBV27,TRBJ2-1,ASARWGVADNEQF
TRBV28,TRBJ1-1,ASGVGLDTEAF
TRBV24-1,TRBJ2-3,ATSGDRPYTDTQY
TRBV15,TRBJ1-3,ATSRGGTSSGNTIY
TRBV5-4,TRBJ2-7,ASSMGLADSYEQY
TRBV12-3/TRBV12-4,TRBJ2-1,ASSFSDEQF
TRBV20-1,TRBJ2-7,SAKQGNEQY
TRBV4-1,TRBJ1-2,ASSQVGRGLNYGYT
TRBV9,TRBJ2-7,ASSPGTGSSYEQY
TRBV27,TRBJ2-7,ASSLSYSYEQY
TRBV9,TRBJ1-1,ASSPTGLNTEAF
TRBV25-1,TRBJ1-4,ASSAYRVGEKLF
TRBV14,TRBJ1-3,ASSATGGEDNTIY
TRBV24-1,TRBJ1-2,ATSDLRQGNGYT
TRBV6-2/TRBV6-3,TRBJ1-5,ASSYPGTGGFQPQH
TRBV25-1,TRBJ2-1,ASSEEGLAGANNEQF
TRBV5-1,TRBJ1-5,ASSKGQGEQPQH
TRBV18,TRBJ1-5,ASSPRTGADQPQH
TRBV20-1,TRBJ1-2,SAGDRGGYT
TRBV18,TRBJ1-2,ASSPRHSLGEGYGYT
TRBV10-3,TRBJ1-4,AISETGQAAPRKLF
TRBV19,TRBJ2-1,ASSVQGGSEQF
TRBV28,TRBJ2-7,ASSYLAGGTYEQY
TRBV7-8,TRBJ2-7,ASSLAQTYEQY
TRBV24-1,TRBJ2-5,ATSDTGAQETQY